This T cell receptor (beta chain) stems from a study of CD8 T cells in Susac syndrome. RNA in amounts of roughly 0.5 to 1 ug was reverse transcribed with random hexamers. MiXCR, run by TCRdb on the immunoSEQ multiplex PCR reads, gives a single entry per CDR3 protein. The table has around 71,000 distinct CDR3 sequences, nearly 96% seen once. Trimming stripped 4 bases from V and 6 bases from J, with 10 bases between. The CDR3 length is 12 residues. Germline V CDR1 and CDR2: SEHNR, FQNEAQ (reference sequence). The source is a human donor with multiple sclerosis. This chain connects TRBV7-9 to TRBJ2-7; no firm D call. The sample was CD4+ T cells from PBMCs. CDR3 in DNA: TGTGCCAGCAGCTCAGCGTTGATCGAGCAGTACTTC. Translating it yields CASSSALIEQYF.